This T cell receptor beta chain emerged from a study of blood T cell repertoires in COVID-19. Background on the study: Some COVID-19 samples were acute and others convalescent; all came from the United States, Italy and Spain. T cells, B-cell-depleted T cells, or PBMCs provided the cDNA or gDNA that served as material.

This clone was detected a few times. Authors' analysis steps: Nucleated cell number was recorded as an estimate derived from reference gene primer amplification. The method was immunoSEQ multiplex PCR; TCRdb's version includes in-frame clones alone and lacks a portion of them. V and J calls and clone size are given by that table; D and trimming were obtained from the DNA. Of under 300,000 clones listed, 80% to 85% are singletons. Germline values: CDR1 SEHNR, CDR2 FQNEAQ (reference sequence). The CDR3 is 16 amino acids. Trimming took off 2 bases at V and 1 base at J, with 12 bases between the two ends.

Sequencing was done on a sample of peripheral blood. The TCR was taken from a woman under 30 with acute or convalescent COVID-19. The chain joins TRBV7-9 to TRBJ1-3; no clear D. The CDR3 region has the DNA TGTGCCAGCAGCTTACCCGTACTACGGTCTGGAAACACCATATATTTT. This sequence encodes CASSLPVLRSGNTIYF.